This T cell receptor beta chain was obtained from a study of control samples from healthy donors and cancer patients. The CDR3 has 12 residues. The V end lost 6 bases, the J end lost 9 bases, and 17 bases lay between the germline ends. The germline gives CDR1 SQVTM, CDR2 ANQGSEA. Data came from immunoSEQ multiplex PCR; TCRdb stores just in-frame clones and leaves some out. The top ten hold 1.5% to 2% of the sample, which has 200,000 or so clones, approximately 91% seen once. This chain uses TRBV29-1 with TRBJ1-2; D is perhaps TRBD1 (5 bases). The material sequenced was blood. This sequence originates from a man aged 25-45 years in good health. The CDR3 region is CSVEDLGGSYTF. DNA for the CDR3: TGCAGCGTGGAGGATCTTGGGGGGAGCTACACCTTC.